A selection of T cell receptor beta chains follows, all from one sample in a study of blood T cell repertoires in COVID-19. Only in-frame clones appear in the TCRdb table, and some are missing; sequencing was by immunoSEQ multiplex PCR. The table records fewer than 100,000 clones, about nine tenths of them present only once. Sequenced: peripheral blood. The receptors were gathered from a human donor in a cohort sampled during active COVID-19. Each CDR3 is given with its conserved first and last residue. D genes are given only for firm matches. Rows may omit the clone size; those that give it use once, few, many or a size class.

clone_size	v_call	d_call	j_call	cdr3_nt	cdr3_aa
NA	TRBV27	TRBD1	TRBJ1-5	TGTGCCAGCAGTTTAAAGCCCCCCGGGACAGGGTACCAGCCCCAGCATTTT	CASSLKPPGTGYQPQHF
NA	TRBV9	NA	TRBJ1-3	TGTGCCAGCAGTCCAACGGGGTTCGCGGGAAACACCATATATTTT	CASSPTGFAGNTIYF
NA	TRBV28	TRBD1	TRBJ1-2	TGTGCCAGCACCCCCCAAGGACAGGGCCCCCTCTATGGCTACACCTTC	CASTPQGQGPLYGYTF
NA	TRBV5-4	NA	TRBJ2-5	TGTGCCAGCAGCTTGCCCCTCCAAGAGACCCAGTACTTC	CASSLPLQETQYF
NA	TRBV13	NA	TRBJ1-1	TGTGCCAGCAGCTTAGGAGGGGACACTGAAGCTTTCTTT	CASSLGGDTEAFF
NA	TRBV29-1	TRBD2	TRBJ2-3	TGCAGCGTGACCCTAGCGGGGAACACAGATACGCAGTATTTT	CSVTLAGNTDTQYF
NA	TRBV2	NA	TRBJ1-2	TGTGCCAGCAGTGAACGTGTTGGCTACACCTTC	CASSERVGYTF
NA	TRBV2	TRBD2	TRBJ2-7	TGTGCCAGCAGTCAACAGCGGGAGGAGTATAACGGCTCCTACGAGCAGTACTTC	CASSQQREEYNGSYEQYF
NA	TRBV6-2/TRBV6-3	TRBD1	TRBJ2-3	TGTGCCAGCAGTCCAACAGGGGGCACAGATACGCAGTATTTT	CASSPTGGTDTQYF
NA	TRBV7-9	NA	TRBJ2-7	TGTGCCGGGGAGCAGGGGACGGGATCCTACGAGCAGTACTTC	CAGEQGTGSYEQYF
NA	TRBV5-1	TRBD2	TRBJ2-3	TGCGCCAGCACTTGGGGAGGGACTTCTGCAGATACGCAGTATTTT	CASTWGGTSADTQYF
NA	TRBV2	TRBD1	TRBJ1-2	TGTGCCAGCACCCCCGGACAGGTTAACTATGGCTACACCTTC	CASTPGQVNYGYTF
NA	TRBV3-1/TRBV3-2	TRBD2	TRBJ2-1	TGTGCCAGCAGCCAAGATTCCTTGGGGACTAGCGGATACAATGAGCAGTTCTTC	CASSQDSLGTSGYNEQFF
few	TRBV29-1	NA	TRBJ2-6	TGCAGCGTTCTCGGCACAGGACGATTTGGGGCCAACGTCCTGACTTTC	CSVLGTGRFGANVLTF
NA	TRBV5-1	NA	TRBJ2-3	TGCGCCAGCAGCTTGGGCCATCCCCAGGCACCAGATACGCAGTATTTT	CASSLGHPQAPDTQYF
NA	TRBV28	NA	TRBJ1-2	TGTGCCAGCACTGGGCAAAACTATGGCTACACCTTC	CASTGQNYGYTF
NA	TRBV10-1	NA	TRBJ1-5	TGCGCCAGCATGTGGGTAGGGGGTAACAATCAGCCCCAGCATTTT	CASMWVGGNNQPQHF
once	TRBV6-5	TRBD2	TRBJ2-7	TGTGCCAGCAGCCGAAGCGGGAGTTTGTACGAGCAGTACTTC	CASSRSGSLYEQYF
NA	TRBV3-1/TRBV3-2	NA	TRBJ2-7	TGTGCCAGCAGCCAGACCGTGCAGGACGAGCAGTACTTC	CASSQTVQDEQYF
once	TRBV9	NA	TRBJ2-1	TGTGCCAGCAGCGCCCAGGGGGAGGCCTACAATGAGCAGTTCTTC	CASSAQGEAYNEQFF
NA	TRBV7-6	TRBD2	TRBJ2-1	TGTGCCAGCAGCCCTTCGGGGGGAATCTACAATGAGCAGTTCTTC	CASSPSGGIYNEQFF
NA	TRBV10-3	NA	TRBJ1-5	TGTGCCATCAGTGAGTCCCCAGGCGATCAGCCCCAGCATTTT	CAISESPGDQPQHF
NA	TRBV6-4	NA	TRBJ2-3	TGTGCCAGCAGTGGGGAGCCGGGATATACGCAGTATTTT	CASSGEPGYTQYF
NA	TRBV27	NA	TRBJ2-7	TGTGCCAGCAGGATTAGAGATAGCTCCTACGAGCAGTACTTC	CASRIRDSSYEQYF
NA	TRBV9	TRBD1	TRBJ2-7	TGTGCCAGCAGCGCCGGGACAGGGGCCCAAGAGCAGTACTTC	CASSAGTGAQEQYF
NA	TRBV5-1	NA	TRBJ1-2	TGCGCCAGCACCCCTTCCGGGGACTATGGCTACACCTTC	CASTPSGDYGYTF
once	TRBV18	NA	TRBJ1-2	TGTGCCAGCTCACCCTCCACAGGGAAGTATGGCTACACCTTC	CASSPSTGKYGYTF
NA	TRBV7-9	TRBD1	TRBJ2-3	TGTGCCAGCAGCCCGCGGACAGGGGGCAGGGGCACAGATACGCAGTATTTT	CASSPRTGGRGTDTQYF
NA	TRBV7-9	NA	TRBJ1-1	TGTGCCAGCAGCTTAGGTCAGGGGCACACTGAAGCTTTCTTT	CASSLGQGHTEAFF
NA	TRBV25-1	NA	TRBJ2-7	TGTGCCAGCAGTTTCGGGAGCTCCTACGAGCAGTACTTC	CASSFGSSYEQYF
NA	TRBV2	NA	TRBJ1-1	TGTGCCAGCAGTGGGGGCCGGAACACTGAAGCTTTCTTT	CASSGGRNTEAFF
NA	TRBV29-1	TRBD2	TRBJ2-5	TGCAGCGTTGAAGGGTTAGCGGGAGTTTACGAGACCCAGTACTTC	CSVEGLAGVYETQYF
NA	TRBV4-3	NA	TRBJ2-7	TGCGCCAGCAGCCAAGATACGGCGACAGCCTACGAGCAGTACTTC	CASSQDTATAYEQYF
few	TRBV9	TRBD2	TRBJ2-1	TGTGCCAGCGCTCCTGGCGGGAGTTACAATGAGCAGTTCTTC	CASAPGGSYNEQFF
NA	TRBV6-5	NA	TRBJ2-3	TGTGCCAGCGGACCTTATCGGGGTACAGATACGCAGTATTTT	CASGPYRGTDTQYF
NA	TRBV18	NA	TRBJ1-3	TGTGCCAGCTCACCACCACCGGGTGGGTCTGGAAACACCATATATTTT	CASSPPPGGSGNTIYF
NA	TRBV6-5	TRBD1	TRBJ2-7	TGTGCCAGCAGTCCCGGGACAGGGCACGAGCAGTACTTC	CASSPGTGHEQYF
once	TRBV5-1	TRBD1	TRBJ1-1	TGCGCCAGCAGCCCTACAGGGGCGCCCACTGAAGCTTTCTTT	CASSPTGAPTEAFF
NA	TRBV6-6	TRBD1	TRBJ2-7	TGTGCCAGCAGTTACTCGAGGGACAGATACTACGAGCAGTACTTC	CASSYSRDRYYEQYF
NA	TRBV30	NA	TRBJ1-5	TGTGCCTGGAACAGGGAGAGCAATCAGCCCCAGCATTTT	CAWNRESNQPQHF
NA	TRBV7-9	NA	TRBJ2-7	TGTGCCAGCAGCCCGAGGGGGGGTGTTTTATACGAGCAGTACTTC	CASSPRGGVLYEQYF